This T cell receptor beta chain was captured in a study of neoadjuvant anti-PD-1 for oral cavity cancer. Study-level background: Non-progressing patients received a fourth nivolumab dose near day 43, then surgery on days 50-56.

Germline assignment: CDR1 SGHVS and CDR2 FQNEAQ. V lost 3 bases and J lost 3, with 12 bases in between. The CDR3 extends over 15 amino acids. The time point is: after neoadjuvant nivolumab, at surgical resection. These oral cavity squamous cell carcinomas were HPV-negative and locally advanced. Data came from immunoSEQ multiplex PCR; TCRdb stores just in-frame clones and leaves some out. This sample has 8,000 or so clones, with approximately 60% found just once. Sequenced material: PBMCs, taken after nivolumab (anti-PD-1) treatment. This sequence was found in a person between 40 and 79 years old with oral cavity squamous cell carcinoma. This chain joins TRBV7-8 and TRBJ1-5, with D unclear. CDR3 in amino acids: CASSLVDGLNQPQHF. The CDR3 DNA follows: TGTGCCAGCAGCTTGGTAGACGGACTCAATCAGCCCCAGCATTTT. The variable domain in full, with the rest retrieved from reference TRBV7-8 and TRBJ1-5, is GAGVSQSPRYKVAKRGQDVALRCDPISGHVSLFWYQQALGQGPEFLTYFQNEAQLDKSGLPSDRFFAERPEGSVSTLKIQRTQQEDSAVYLCASSLVDGLNQPQHFGDGTRLSIL.